This TCR beta chain emerged from a study of patients and donors after allogeneic stem cell transplantation (TCRdb year 2020). The CDR3, cysteine through phenylalanine, is 14 amino acids long. This entry keeps only the CDR3 DNA: 42 bases, framed from base 1. Trimming takes 4 bases from V and 4 bases from J, and the germline ends sit 14 bases apart. With regard to this clonotype: Its recognized antigen is unknown. Base quality data are lacking; no much larger clone is found one base away.

The method behind the library was RT-PCR. The instrument given in TCRdb is NextSeq 550. TCRdb's own reprocessing of the public reads used fastp at Q25 and MiXCR and kept productive beta chains. Rows with one shared CDR3 protein collapse into an entry with the most common genes and DNA. In all, the sample holds approximately 200,000 distinct CDR3 sequences, and about 40% of those were seen once. The leading ten clones occupy 25% to 35% of the sample. The sample consisted of blood, either unsorted or a sorted T cell fraction (not recorded which). This TCR came from a human donor who was either an allogeneic HSCT recipient or a stem cell or donor lymphocyte infusion donor (not recorded which). It is not recorded whose cells these are; they may come from a transplant donor. The V and J segments used are TRBV12-3 or TRBV12-4 and TRBJ2-7; TRBD2 is a possible D gene, resting on 6 matching bases. CDR3 region: CASSSAGSLYEQYF. Read as DNA, the sequence is TGTGCCAGCAGTTCCGCCGGGAGTTTGTACGAGCAGTACTTC.